This T cell receptor beta chain emerged from a study of blood T cell repertoires in COVID-19. About the research overall: Sites in the United States, Italy and Spain provided acute and convalescent COVID-19 samples.

This CDR3 spans 18 amino acids. Trimming took 1 base from V and 0 from J, leaving 13 bases between them. Germline CDR1 MNHNS, CDR2 SASEGT. Original data processing: Cell counts per sample came from amplifying reference gene primers. Using immunoSEQ multiplex PCR, the repertoire was profiled, and TCRdb retains in-frame clones only, with some absent. That table supplies the V and J calls and clone size; D and trimming were determined from the DNA. The repertoire holds 85,000 to 130,000 clones, over 70% seen once, with approximately 0.9% in the top ten. This TCR was recovered from a human donor with acute or convalescent COVID-19. The donor label of this sample is uncertain. J is TRBJ1-6 and V is TRBV6-1, with D tentatively TRBD1 (5 bases). The sequenced sample consisted of peripheral blood. The CDR3 region has the DNA TGTGCCAGCAGTGAAGACAGGTTGACGAGCTCCTATAATTCACCCCTCCACTTT. It yields the protein CASSEDRLTSSYNSPLHF.